These 25 T cell receptor beta chains originate from one sample sequenced in a study of T cells in Graves' hyperthyroidism and ophthalmopathy. There were TCR beta CDR3 regions amplified from RNA transcripts. HTBI primers were the set used in a first-round RT-PCR of the TCR CDR3. TCRdb analysed the multiplex PCR reads with MiXCR anew, one entry per CDR3 protein. The sample consists of approximately 520,000 distinct CDR3 sequences, approximately 25% of them appearing once. Sequencing used blood. These receptors were obtained from a woman between 25 and 40 years old with Graves' ophthalmopathy.

To note about this clonotype: Given a much more abundant clone one base away, this may be a read error. The genes are TRBV20-1 and TRBJ2-7; D unclear. The germline V gene has CDR1 DFQATT and CDR2 SNEGSKA (reference sequence). CDR3 length equals 12 residues. CDR3: CSAREVLSEHYF. In nucleotides, the CDR3 is TGCAGTGCTAGAGAGGTCTTATCCGAGCATTACTTC.

This clonotype appeared many times. The gene calls are TRBV12-3 or TRBV12-4 and TRBJ1-1; D call uncertain. V was shortened by 6 bases and J by 2 bases, with 13 bases between the two germline ends. The CDR3 totals 14 residues. The CDR3 spells CASRPTDINTEAFF. CDR3 nucleotides: TGTGCCAGCAGGCCAACAGACATCAACACTGAAGCTTTCTTT.

This clonotype came up many times. The rearrangement links TRBV18 to TRBJ2-7; 10 bases match TRBD1. The J segment lost 5 bases and the V segment lost 6 bases, leaving 7 bases of the junction unmatched. Germline values: CDR1 KGHSH, CDR2 LQKENI. CDR3 length: 14 residues. In nucleotides, the CDR3 is TGTGCCAGCTCGTGGGGGACAGGGGCTGACGAGCAGTACTTC. This codes for CASSWGTGADEQYF.

This clonotype was found many times. This chain uses TRBV5-1 with TRBJ1-1; D unresolved. This CDR3 region has 14 residues. V was pared by 4 bases and J by 4 bases, with 14 bases between. Germline V CDR1 and CDR2: SGHRS, YFSETQ. The CDR3 nucleotides are TGCGCCAGCAGCCCGACGGGTTTTGGCACTGAAGCTTTCTTT. It encodes CASSPTGFGTEAFF.

This clonotype showed up many times. V and J are TRBV12-3 or TRBV12-4 and TRBJ1-2; perhaps TRBD1 as D (6 bases). V lost 7 bases to trimming and J lost 2 bases, with 14 bases between them. The CDR3 covers 14 residues. CDR3 amino acids: CASKPGHSNYGYTF. DNA of the CDR3: TGTGCCAGCAAACCGGGACACTCCAACTATGGCTACACCTTC.

There are many counts of this clonotype. J is TRBJ1-2 and V is TRBV4-1; weak D call: TRBD1 (6 bases). The CDR3 covers 16 residues. Looked up from germline, CDR1 is MGHRA and CDR2 is YSYEKL. The germline V and J ends were trimmed by 3 bases and 3 bases, with 17 bases remaining between them. The CDR3 nucleotides are TGCGCCAGCAGCCATCCGTCGACAGGCTCGGACTATGGCTACACCTTC. This translates into CASSHPSTGSDYGYTF.

This clonotype was recorded many times. This chain connects TRBV12-3 or TRBV12-4 to TRBJ1-5; D remains ambiguous. This CDR3 comprises 14 residues. Between the trimmed V and J ends, which lost 6 bases and 3 bases, there was a span of 12 bases. CDR3 nucleotide sequence: TGTGCCAGCAGCCATGATGGCCCCAATCAGCCCCAGCATTTT. It specifies CASSHDGPNQPQHF.

The table lists this clonotype with a few counts. The V gene is TRBV28, the J gene TRBJ2-7, with 14 bases matching TRBD2. This CDR3 spans 18 amino acids. CDR1 and CDR2 from the germline V gene are MDHEN and SYDVKM. V lost 1 base to trimming and J lost 0 bases; unmatched junction nucleotides: 5. CDR3 bases: TGTGCCAGCAGTTTATCGAGGACTAGCGGGAGGAGCTCCTACGAGCAGTACTTC. Translating it yields CASSLSRTSGRSSYEQYF.

This rearrangement joins TRBV6-1 to TRBJ2-2; the match to TRBD2 covers 7 bases. The CDR3 runs to 15 residues. The germline V gene encodes CDR1 MNHNS and CDR2 SASEGT. The ends lost 4 bases at V and 7 bases at J; junction bases unmatched: 9. The chain's CDR3 is CASSVYSSGIGELFF. For the CDR3, the DNA is TGTGCCAGCAGTGTCTATTCTAGCGGTATCGGGGAGCTGTTTTTT.

The genes are TRBV27 and TRBJ2-5; 8 bases fit TRBD1. The CDR3 totals 16 residues. CDR1 MNHEY and CDR2 SMNVEV come from the germline V gene (reference sequence). V shed 2 bases, J shed 4 bases, and the junction held 9 bases outside the gene matches. CDR3 protein: CASSLEPGQVLETQYF. The CDR3 DNA reads as TGTGCCAGCAGTTTAGAACCGGGACAGGTGCTAGAGACCCAGTACTTC.

This clonotype has a count of ten or more. V gene TRBV29-1 combines with J gene TRBJ1-2, with unresolved D. The ends were cut back, 6 bases at V and 8 bases at J, with 13 bases in the middle. There are 11 residues in the CDR3. Germline V gene lookup returns CDR1 SQVTM and CDR2 ANQGSEA. CDR3 sequence: CSVWAVGGYTF. In nucleotides, the CDR3 is TGCAGCGTCTGGGCCGTGGGGGGCTACACCTTC.

This clonotype has at least ten counts. V and J are TRBV6-2 or TRBV6-3 and TRBJ1-2; D unclear. Trimming took off 6 bases at V and 6 bases at J, with 17 bases between the two ends. The CDR3 has 14 residues. Germline V CDR1 and CDR2: MNHEY, SVGEGT. The CDR3, as DNA: TGTGCCAGCAGCGAATCCGGGAAGTATAATGGCTACACCTTC. Translated, it gives CASSESGKYNGYTF.

This clonotype was observed many times. The chain is built from TRBV7-2 and TRBJ2-4; TRBD2 aligns across 14 bases. The CDR3 is 16 amino acids. Germline V gene lookup returns CDR1 SGHTA and CDR2 FQGNSA. V lost 5 bases and J lost 7; bases outside the gene matches: 7. The CDR3 sequence: CASSPTSGGAFNIQYF. The CDR3 bases are TGTGCCAGCAGCCCGACTAGCGGGGGGGCGTTCAACATTCAGTACTTC.

The chain uses TRBV20-1 and TRBJ2-5; no definite D call. This CDR3 is built from 13 residues. Germline loops: CDR1 DFQATT, CDR2 SNEGSKA (reference sequence). Trimming left V 4 bases short and J 6 bases short, with 15 bases between. The CDR3: CSATPLAEKTQYF. The DNA of the CDR3 is TGCAGTGCTACCCCGCTCGCTGAGAAGACCCAGTACTTC.

The J gene is TRBJ1-2, the V gene TRBV14, with D possibly being TRBD1 (6 bases). V gave up 0 bases and J gave up 7 bases, with 12 bases separating them. Per the germline V gene, CDR1 is SGHDN and CDR2 is FVKESK. CDR3 size: 14 residues. CDR3 amino acids: CASSQETGNSGYTF. In DNA form, the CDR3 reads TGTGCCAGCAGCCAAGAAACAGGGAACAGTGGCTACACCTTC.

V usage is TRBV5-6 and J usage is TRBJ2-7, with D perhaps TRBD1 (5 bases). The length of the CDR3 is 13 residues. V was trimmed by 3 bases and J by 5 bases, leaving 12 bases between them. Germline CDR1 is SGHDT and CDR2 is YYEEEE. CDR3 coding DNA: TGTGCCAGCAGCTGGGGCGCAGGAGACGAGCAGTACTTC. It translates to CASSWGAGDEQYF.

The sample holds many counts of this clonotype. J is TRBJ1-2 and V is TRBV20-1; D ambiguous. Trimming took off 4 bases at V and 1 base at J, with 7 bases between the two ends. Germline V CDR1 and CDR2: DFQATT, SNEGSKA (reference sequence). The CDR3 contains 12 residues. The CDR3 DNA sequence: TGCAGTGCTACCGACAATAACTATGGCTACACCTTC. Translated, it gives CSATDNNYGYTF.

This clonotype was seen repeatedly, ten times or more. The chain combines TRBV6-5 with TRBJ1-1; D is ambiguous. Germline V gives CDR1 MNHEY, CDR2 SVGAGI. The CDR3 runs to 13 residues. The V end was cut by 3 bases, the J end by 10 bases, with 15 bases between. The CDR3: CASSYYPKEPAFF. Written as DNA, the CDR3 is TGTGCCAGCAGTTATTATCCTAAGGAGCCAGCTTTCTTT.

This chain links TRBV28 with TRBJ2-2; D gene unclear. CDR1 is MDHEN, CDR2 SYDVKM, per germline. The CDR3 is made up of 14 amino acids. The V end was cut by 6 bases, the J end by 3 bases, with 11 bases between. The CDR3 loop reads CASRLSWDTGELFF. CDR3 sequence (DNA): TGTGCCAGCAGGCTAAGTTGGGACACCGGGGAGCTGTTTTTT.

The chain has TRBV7-3 and TRBJ2-5; the match to TRBD1 covers 9 bases. V lost 5 bases to trimming and J lost 5 bases; unmatched junction nucleotides: 9. This CDR3 spans 15 amino acids. The V gene's germline CDR1 is SGHTA and CDR2 FQGTGA. CDR3 nucleotides: TGTGCCAGCAGCAAGTCCCGGGACAGGGCGGAGACCCAGTACTTC. This gives the protein CASSKSRDRAETQYF.

At least ten counts were recorded for this clonotype. The rearrangement uses TRBV11-2 and TRBJ1-1, with D unresolved. This CDR3 contains 13 residues. V was shortened by 5 bases and J by 5 bases, with 12 bases between the two germline ends. Germline-derived CDR1 and CDR2 are SGHAT and FQNNGV. The chain's CDR3 is CASSPSISTEAFF. For the CDR3, the DNA is TGTGCCAGCAGCCCCTCGATAAGTACTGAAGCTTTCTTT.

This clonotype showed up many times. The chain carries TRBV11-2 and TRBJ1-2, with 7 bases lining up with TRBD1. The CDR3 has 15 amino acids. Germline V gene sequence: CDR1 SGHAT, CDR2 FQNNGV. The V gene end was trimmed by 2 bases and the J gene end by 2 bases; junction bases not matched to a gene: 5. CDR3 loop: CASSLSQGVNYGYTF. The CDR3 DNA is TGTGCCAGCAGCTTAAGTCAGGGGGTAAACTATGGCTACACCTTC. Full variable domain (outside the CDR3, taken from reference TRBV11-2 and TRBJ1-2): EAGVAQSPRYKIIEKRQSVAFWCNPISGHATLYWYQQILGQGPKLLIQFQNNGVVDDSQLPKDRFSAERLKGVDSTLKIQPAKLEDSAVYLCASSLSQGVNYGYTFGSGTRLTVV.

This clonotype was counted many times. The V call is TRBV29-1, the J call TRBJ2-7, with 7 bases aligning to TRBD1. The germline V gene has CDR1 SQVTM and CDR2 ANQGSEA. J was trimmed by 4 bases and V by 6 bases; bases with no gene match: 12. The CDR3 contains 14 residues. The CDR3 bases are TGCAGCGTGACCCTCCGACAGGGATGGTACGAGCAGTACTTC. It translates to CSVTLRQGWYEQYF.

In this sample, this clonotype turned up many times. The J gene is TRBJ1-5, the V gene TRBV6-1; no definite D call. The CDR3 is made up of 12 amino acids. V shed 3 bases and J shed 11 bases, with 11 bases lying between them. Germline loops: CDR1 MNHNS, CDR2 SASEGT. The CDR3 sequence: CASSESWAAQHF. The DNA for the CDR3 is TGTGCCAGCAGTGAGTCGTGGGCGGCCCAGCATTTT.

This chain connects TRBV12-3 or TRBV12-4 to TRBJ1-5; the D gene is possibly TRBD1 (5 bases). Trimming pared 1 base from V and 9 bases from J, leaving 13 bases between. The CDR3 is made up of 14 amino acids. CDR3 protein: CASSLEGGVGPQHF. DNA of the CDR3: TGTGCCAGCAGTTTAGAAGGAGGGGTCGGGCCCCAGCATTTT.